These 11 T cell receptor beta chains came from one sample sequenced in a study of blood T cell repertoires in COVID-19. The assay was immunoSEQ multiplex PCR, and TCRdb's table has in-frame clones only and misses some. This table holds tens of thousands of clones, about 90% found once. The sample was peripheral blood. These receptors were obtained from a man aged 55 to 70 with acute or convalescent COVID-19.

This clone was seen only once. CDR3 amino acids: CASSSLAGLVGYNEQFF. CDR3 sequence (DNA): TGTGCCAGCAGCTCCTTAGCGGGACTGGTGGGATACAATGAGCAGTTCTTC. The rearrangement joins TRBV11-3 to TRBJ2-1, with TRBD2 matching over 8 bases. The CDR3 consists of 17 residues. With V trimmed by 4 bases and J by 4 bases, 12 bases remained unmatched. Germline V gene lookup returns CDR1 SGHNT and CDR2 YENEEA.

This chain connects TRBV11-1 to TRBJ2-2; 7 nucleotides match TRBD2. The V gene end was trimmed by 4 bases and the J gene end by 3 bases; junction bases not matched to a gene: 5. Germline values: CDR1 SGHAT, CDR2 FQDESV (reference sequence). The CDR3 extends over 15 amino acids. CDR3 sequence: CASSSKRDHTGELFF. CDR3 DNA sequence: TGTGCCAGCAGCTCTAAGCGGGATCACACCGGGGAGCTGTTTTTT.

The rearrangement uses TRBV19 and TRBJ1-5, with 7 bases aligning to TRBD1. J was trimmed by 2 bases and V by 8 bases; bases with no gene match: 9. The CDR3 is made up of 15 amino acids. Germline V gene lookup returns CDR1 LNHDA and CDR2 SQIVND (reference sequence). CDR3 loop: CASSIGGRGNQPQHF. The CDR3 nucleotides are TGTGCCAGTTCTATAGGGGGCAGGGGCAATCAGCCCCAGCATTTT. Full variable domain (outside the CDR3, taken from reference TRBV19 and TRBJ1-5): DGGITQSPKYLFRKEGQNVTLSCEQNLNHDAMYWYRQDPGQGLRLIYYSQIVNDFQKGDIAEGYSVSREKKESFPLTVTSAQKNPTAFYLCASSIGGRGNQPQHFGDGTRLSIL.

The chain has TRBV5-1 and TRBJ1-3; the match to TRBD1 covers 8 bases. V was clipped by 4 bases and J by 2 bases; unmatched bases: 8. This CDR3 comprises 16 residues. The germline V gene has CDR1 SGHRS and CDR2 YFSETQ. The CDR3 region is CASSADRERPGNTIYF. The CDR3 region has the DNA TGCGCCAGCAGCGCGGACAGGGAACGGCCTGGAAACACCATATATTTT.

The CDR3 here is CASSLSPSAPNEQFF. The CDR3, as DNA: TGCGCCAGCAGCTTGTCGCCTTCTGCGCCCAATGAGCAGTTCTTC. The chain has TRBV5-1 and TRBJ2-1; D uncertain. CDR1 and CDR2 (germline): SGHRS, YFSETQ. V lost 1 base to trimming and J lost 6 bases, with 14 bases between them. This CDR3 region has 15 residues.

The DNA for the CDR3 is TGTGCCAGCAGCCAAGGGATCCAGGGGACTGAAGCTTTCTTT. It specifies CASSQGIQGTEAFF. The chain joins TRBV4-2 to TRBJ1-1; D perhaps matches TRBD1 (6 bases). V was cut by 1 base and J by 5 bases, with 11 bases left in between. The length of the CDR3 is 14 residues. From germline, CDR1 is LGHNA and CDR2 YNFKEQ.

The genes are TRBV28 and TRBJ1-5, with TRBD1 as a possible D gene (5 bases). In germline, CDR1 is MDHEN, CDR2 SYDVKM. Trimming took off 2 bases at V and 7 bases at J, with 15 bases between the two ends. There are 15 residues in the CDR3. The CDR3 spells CASSLISGIKQPQHF. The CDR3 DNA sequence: TGTGCCAGCAGTTTAATCTCAGGGATCAAGCAGCCCCAGCATTTT.

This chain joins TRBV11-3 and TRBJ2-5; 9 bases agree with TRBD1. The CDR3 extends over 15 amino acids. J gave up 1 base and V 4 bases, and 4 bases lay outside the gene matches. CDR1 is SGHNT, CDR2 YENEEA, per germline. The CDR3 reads CASSYPTGGQETQYF. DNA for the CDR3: TGTGCCAGCAGCTACCCGACAGGGGGCCAAGAGACCCAGTACTTC.

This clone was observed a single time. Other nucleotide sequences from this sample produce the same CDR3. CDR3 in amino acids: CASSLGQGRNSPLHF. The CDR3 nucleotides read TGTGCCAGCAGTTTAGGACAGGGGAGGAATTCACCCCTCCACTTT. The chain links TRBV27 to TRBJ1-6; 9 nucleotides align to TRBD1. The CDR3 covers 15 residues. V was pared by 2 bases and J by 7 bases, with 3 bases of the junction left unmatched. The germline CDR1 and CDR2 sequences are MNHEY and SMNVEV (reference sequence).

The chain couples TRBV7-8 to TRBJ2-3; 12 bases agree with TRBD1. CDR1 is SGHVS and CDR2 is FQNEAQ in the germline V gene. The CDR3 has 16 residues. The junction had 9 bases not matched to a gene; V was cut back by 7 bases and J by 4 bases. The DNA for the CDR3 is TGTGCCAGCACCATGCCGGGGACAGGGGGCTCAGATACGCAGTATTTT. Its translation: CASTMPGTGGSDTQYF.

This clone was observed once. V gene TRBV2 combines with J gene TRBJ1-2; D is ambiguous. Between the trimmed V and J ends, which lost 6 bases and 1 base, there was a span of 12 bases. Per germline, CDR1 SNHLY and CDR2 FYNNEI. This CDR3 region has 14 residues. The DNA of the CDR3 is TGTGCCAGCAGGCGTGGAGTTAATAACTATGGCTACACCTTC. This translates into CASRRGVNNYGYTF.